A single sample is the source of the 14 T cell receptor beta chains below, sequenced in a study of blood T cells in healthy people across ages. A sample-barcoded 5' primer and a J-beta primer mix were used in a second PCR of about 7 to 12 cycles. TCRdb analysed the 5' RACE reads with MiXCR anew, one entry per CDR3 protein. Of 1,500,000 or so distinct CDR3 sequences in the sample, about 45% were seen once. Sequencing input: blood. The receptors shown here come from a young woman in good health.

The CDR3 reads CASSQKGSSEQFF. Here the CDR3 DNA reads TGCGCCAGCAGCCAGAAAGGGAGTAGTGAGCAGTTCTTC. The rearrangement links TRBV4-3 to TRBJ2-1; possibly TRBD2 for D (5 bases). CDR3 length: 13 residues. Per germline, CDR1 LGHNA and CDR2 YSLEER. V gave up 3 bases and J gave up 9 bases, with 12 bases separating them.

This chain uses TRBV10-3 with TRBJ2-6; no firm D call. Trimming pared 8 bases from V and 0 bases from J, leaving 11 bases between. In germline, CDR1 is ENHRY, CDR2 SYGVKD. The CDR3 has 15 amino acids. CDR3 DNA sequence: TGTGCCATCTCTCAAACCCCCTCTGGGGCCAACGTCCTGACTTTC. Residues: CAISQTPSGANVLTF.

The V call is TRBV6-5, the J call TRBJ2-4; D is uncertain. The DNA end is more similar to TRBJ2-7, so the J call may be wrong. The CDR3 totals 16 residues. Per germline, CDR1 MNHEY and CDR2 SVGAGI. In nucleotides, the CDR3 is TGTGCCAGCGCTATACGAGGACCGCTCCCCTACTACGAGCAGTACTTC. Amino acid sequence: CASAIRGPLPYYEQYF.

The V gene is TRBV6-5, the J gene TRBJ1-2, with D perhaps TRBD1 (6 bases). In germline, CDR1 is MNHEY, CDR2 SVGAGI. The V end was cut by 4 bases, the J end by 5 bases, with 17 bases between. The CDR3 consists of 15 residues. CDR3 loop: CASSSEDSVLYGYTF. In DNA, the CDR3 is TGTGCCAGCAGTTCCGAGGACAGCGTTCTTTATGGCTACACCTTC.

The sample holds a few counts of this clonotype. This chain connects TRBV20-1 to TRBJ2-5, with D uncertain. There are 10 residues in the CDR3. Germline-derived CDR1 and CDR2 are DFQATT and SNEGSKA (reference sequence). Trimming shortened V by 6 bases and J by 11 bases, and 13 bases separated the two germline ends. CDR3 bases: TGCAGTGCAATATTGGGTGAGCAGTACTTC. It codes for CSAILGEQYF.

This clonotype was detected a few times. CDR3 nucleotides: TGTGCCAGCAGCTTAGAGGCACCTTTAGCGGGAGGTTTTGACAATGAGCAGTTCTTC. It yields the protein CASSLEAPLAGGFDNEQFF. The chain couples TRBV7-2 to TRBJ2-1, with 10 bases identical to TRBD2. Germline V gene sequence: CDR1 SGHTA, CDR2 FQGNSA. V was pared by 1 base and J by 5 bases, with 14 bases of the junction left unmatched. The CDR3 consists of 19 residues.

The count of this clonotype is one. A junction boundary mismatches the germline segment, possibly from a read error. This chain links TRBV4-3 with TRBJ2-1; D may correspond to TRBD1 or TRBD2 (6 bases each). CDR3 size: 16 residues. From germline, CDR1 is LGHNA and CDR2 YSLEER. The CDR3 DNA follows: TGCGCCAGCAGCCAAGAGGTGGGGGCGGGGTACAATGTGCAGTTCTTC. Translation gives CASSQEVGAGYNVQFF.

This rearrangement joins TRBV2 to TRBJ1-2, with D possibly TRBD1 on 5 matching bases. Trimming shortened V by 4 bases and J by 4 bases, and 13 bases separated the two germline ends. Germline CDR1 reads SNHLY; CDR2 reads FYNNEI. The CDR3 loop spans 14 amino acids. The CDR3 DNA reads as TGTGCCAGCAGTGTCCGAGGGGAGGTCTATGGCTACACCTTC. This translates into CASSVRGEVYGYTF.

The J gene is TRBJ2-2, the V gene TRBV20-1; no clear D. Trimming took off 1 base at V and 3 bases at J, with 9 bases between the two ends. CDR3 length equals 14 residues. Looked up from germline, CDR1 is DFQATT and CDR2 is SNEGSKA (reference sequence). Here the CDR3 reads CSARGGRDTGELFF. CDR3 in DNA: TGCAGTGCTAGAGGTGGACGGGACACCGGGGAGCTGTTTTTT.

The count of this clonotype is one. The rearrangement links TRBV27 to TRBJ1-6, with a weak D call TRBD1 (6 bases). CDR1 MNHEY and CDR2 SMNVEV come from the germline V gene (reference sequence). There are 16 residues in the CDR3. Between the trimmed V and J ends, which lost 8 bases and 7 bases, there was a span of 21 bases. This CDR3 reads CASAREGGDKNSPLHF. CDR3 in DNA: TGTGCCAGCGCCCGGGAGGGTGGGGACAAAAATTCACCCCTCCACTTT.

This clonotype appeared many times. The chain joins TRBV5-1 to TRBJ2-1; 8 positions agree with TRBD1. The CDR3 is 15 amino acids. Per the germline V gene, CDR1 is SGHRS and CDR2 is YFSETQ. Losses at the gene ends were 0 bases for V and 4 bases for J; bases not matched to a gene: 3. CDR3: CASSLGTGSYNEQFF. The CDR3 nucleotides read TGCGCCAGCAGCTTGGGGACAGGGTCATACAATGAGCAGTTCTTC.

The gene calls are TRBV12-3 or TRBV12-4 and TRBJ1-4; D remains unclear. Trimming left V 5 bases short and J 8 bases short, with 12 bases between. The CDR3 totals 13 residues. CDR3 in amino acids: CASSTGVGEKLFF. CDR3 DNA: TGTGCCAGCAGTACCGGGGTCGGGGAAAAACTGTTTTTT.

The rearrangement joins TRBV20-1 to TRBJ1-5; D call uncertain. The CDR3 length is 12 residues. Germline CDR1 is DFQATT and CDR2 is SNEGSKA (reference sequence). V lost 6 bases and J 9 bases, leaving 15 bases between the germline ends. For the CDR3, the DNA is TGCAGTGCAAGCATACCCCTGGGGCCCCAGCATTTT. Amino acid sequence: CSASIPLGPQHF.

The chain links TRBV7-2 to TRBJ2-5, with TRBD2 as a possible D gene (6 bases). This CDR3 has 12 residues. CDR1 SGHTA and CDR2 FQGNSA come from the germline V gene. V was cut by 8 bases and J by 5 bases, with 12 bases left in between. The CDR3 DNA sequence: TGTGCCAGCCCCTCGGAGGGGGAGACCCAGTACTTC. This gives the protein CASPSEGETQYF.